This T cell receptor (beta chain) was sequenced in a study of identical twins. TCRdb re-called the 5' RACE reads through MiXCR, storing one row per CDR3 protein. The sample consists of a few hundred thousand distinct CDR3 sequences, 9% to 10% of them appearing once. Trimming took off 1 base at V and 5 bases at J, with 11 bases between the two ends. The CDR3 runs to 14 residues. Per germline, CDR1 LNHNV and CDR2 YYDKDF (reference sequence). The same sample was also used in a study of yellow fever vaccine responses in identical twins.

The clonotype originates from a young woman in good health. The gene calls are TRBV15 and TRBJ1-1; the D is unclear. Sequenced input: PBMCs. The CDR3: CATSRGPSWTEAFF. The CDR3 DNA follows: TGTGCCACCAGCAGAGGACCCTCGTGGACTGAAGCTTTCTTT.